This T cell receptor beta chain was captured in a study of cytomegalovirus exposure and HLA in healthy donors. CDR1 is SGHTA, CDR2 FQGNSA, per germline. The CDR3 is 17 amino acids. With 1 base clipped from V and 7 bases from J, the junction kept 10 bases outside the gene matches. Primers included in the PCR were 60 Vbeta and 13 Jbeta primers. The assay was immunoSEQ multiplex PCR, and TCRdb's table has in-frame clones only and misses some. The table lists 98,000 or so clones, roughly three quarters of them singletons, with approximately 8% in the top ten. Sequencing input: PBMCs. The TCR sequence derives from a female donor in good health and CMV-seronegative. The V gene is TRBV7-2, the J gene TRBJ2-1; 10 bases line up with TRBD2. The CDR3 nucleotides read TGTGCCAGCAGCTTAGTAGGTCGGCTAGCGGGAGAAAATGAGCAGTTCTTC. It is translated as CASSLVGRLAGENEQFF.